In this sample, the clone carrying this T cell receptor (beta chain) turned up a few times. What it recognizes is unknown. The entry originates in a study of CD8 T cells in ankylosing spondylitis. General study points: Past studies reported some motif variants in reactive arthritis synovial fluid and blood. Clones linked to disease were reported to show significant enrichment in matched ankylosing spondylitis synovial fluid. Seemingly distinctive of ankylosing spondylitis blood was a TCR beta motif formed by eight highly homologous variants.

Quantitative molecular-barcoded 5'-RACE generated the TCR beta libraries. TCRdb fed the 5' RACE reads into MiXCR, producing one record per CDR3 protein. Of about 250,000 distinct CDR3 sequences detected, more than 25% appear once; the ten largest clones hold approximately 4%. Source material: blood, either unsorted or a sorted T cell fraction (not recorded which). The clonotype originates from a male donor with ankylosing spondylitis or in good health (not recorded which).

This CDR3 is CASNMAGGVYGYTF. CDR3 coding DNA: TGTGCCAGCAATATGGCAGGGGGTGTCTATGGCTACACCTTC. The rearrangement uses TRBV12-3 or TRBV12-4 and TRBJ1-2; TRBD1 matches 7 bases. This CDR3 has 14 residues. Germline trimming cut 7 bases from V and 4 bases from J; bases unmatched to any gene: 9.